This T cell receptor beta chain was observed in a study of response to subunit inactivated influenza vaccine. Findings of the study overall: Every seasonal influenza vaccination brings in few new T cells, the authors suggested.

About this clonotype: Its cognate antigen is unknown.

TCRdb redid the calling of the RT-PCR reads with MiXCR, one entry per CDR3 protein. Of around 470,000 distinct CDR3 sequences in the sample, under 8.5% were seen once. This specimen consisted of PBMCs from blood, obtained less than 30 months after vaccination. The origin of this receptor is a man between 45 and 75 years old who received an inactivated influenza vaccine.

The CDR3 DNA sequence: TGTGCCAGCAGTTTATCAGGGATCACTGAAGCTTTCTTT. Translation: CASSLSGITEAFF. J is TRBJ1-1 and V is TRBV28; a possible D gene is TRBD1 (5 bases). This CDR3 contains 13 residues. V lost 1 base, J lost 4 bases, and 7 bases lay in between. The germline V gene encodes CDR1 MDHEN and CDR2 SYDVKM.